This T cell receptor (beta chain) is drawn from a study of spatial heterogeneity in lung cancer. Study details: More than 9.5 raw reads, on average, carried each unique TCR and UMI combination.

CDR3 length equals 18 residues. In its sample, this clonotype was seen a few times. Each molecule of TCR cDNA was tagged with one unique molecular identifier. TCRdb reprocessed the 5' RACE reads with MiXCR, giving one entry per CDR3 protein. The sample lists about 38,000 distinct CDR3 sequences, less than 6.5% occurring once. Time point denoted: sample taken at primary tumor resection. This clonotype was sampled from a female donor with early-stage non-small cell lung cancer. Sample: PBMCs, taken at surgery. The chain has TRBV3-2 and TRBJ2-7; the table's D gene call, TRBD2, was not cross checked with the DNA. TRBV3-2 represents a pseudogene. CDR3 loop: CASSQDETSGGAPHEQYF. CDR3 DNA sequence: TGTGCCAGCAGCCAAGATGAGACTAGCGGGGGGGCCCCCCACGAGCAGTACTTC.